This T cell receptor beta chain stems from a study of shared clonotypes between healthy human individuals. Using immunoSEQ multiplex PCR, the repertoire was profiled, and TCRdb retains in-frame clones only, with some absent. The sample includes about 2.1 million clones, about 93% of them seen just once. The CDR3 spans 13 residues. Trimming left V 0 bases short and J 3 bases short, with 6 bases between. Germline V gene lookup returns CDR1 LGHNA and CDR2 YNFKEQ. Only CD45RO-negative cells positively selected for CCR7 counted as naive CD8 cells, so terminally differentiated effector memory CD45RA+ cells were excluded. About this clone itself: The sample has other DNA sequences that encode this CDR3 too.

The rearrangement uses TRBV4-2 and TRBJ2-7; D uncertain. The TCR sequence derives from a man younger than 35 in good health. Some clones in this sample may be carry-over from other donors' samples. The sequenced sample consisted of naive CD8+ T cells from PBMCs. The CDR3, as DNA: TGTGCCAGCAGCCAAGAACTACACTACGAGCAGTACTTC. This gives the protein CASSQELHYEQYF.